The present TCR beta chain was sequenced within a study of OX40 agonist ivuxolimab in advanced cancers. A note on the overall study: Ivuxolimab was an agonistic, fully human IgG2 monoclonal antibody directed against OX40 (CD134), a costimulatory receptor. Intravenous ivuxolimab was administered to patients every 2 weeks at six dose levels: 0.01, 0.1, 0.3, 1.5, 3 and 10 mg/kg. Among the approximately 54 dose-escalation patients, about 19 had hepatocellular carcinoma, roughly 15 melanoma, 9 renal cell carcinoma and 9 head and neck cancer. A male proportion of roughly 80% and a mean age of roughly 55 years, ranging from 23 to 79, were recorded for the dose-escalation cohort. Prior anti-PD-1, anti-PD-L1 or anti-CTLA-4 therapy was permitted, and checkpoint inhibitors had been received by roughly 42% of dose-escalation patients. Partial responses occurred in three dose-escalation patients: two with cutaneous melanoma and one with hepatocellular carcinoma. Peripheral TCRbeta sequencing was intended to test whether TCR sequence diversity was altered and clonal T-cell expansion was caused by ivuxolimab. The paper describes the monotherapy dose-escalation part (N of about 55 patients) of the phase I trial of ivuxolimab. Results the study describes overall, beyond this receptor: The antigen specificity of the clonally expanded peripheral T cells was not determined. After ivuxolimab, more expanded clones were found on average in CD8+ T cells than in CD4+ T cells. In the 0.1-3.0 mg/kg groups, partial responders were among the patients with the lowest normalized peripheral clonal expansion, particularly in CD8+ T cells. At doses of 0.1 to 3.0 mg/kg, clonal expansion of both CD4+ and CD8+ blood T cells was observed from baseline to week 6. Low levels of normalized T-cell clonal expansion were also shown by some nonresponding patients.

The count of this clone is one. The target of this receptor is not known. The sample holds no much larger clone one base away, and base qualities are not on file. Genomic DNA was isolated from the sorted cells so that the TCRbeta CDR3 region could be sequenced. The immunoSEQ Assay was used to sequence the TCRbeta CDR3 regions. As stored in TCRdb, this immuneACCESS dataset retains in-frame rearrangements with V and J assigned. A fraction of the clones does not appear; measured against another copy, unresolved V genes explain less than half of the discrepancy, and the remainder lacks a known reason. For this sample the table gives 60,000 to 65,000 clones, of which under 95% were detected only once. The ten largest clones take up approximately 0.64% of the sample. The CDR3, cysteine through phenylalanine, is 15 amino acids long. Just CDR3 DNA is preserved here, 45 bases in frame from base 1. From V the trimming removes 7 bases and from J it removes 2 bases, while the gene matches leave 7 bases of the junction unaccounted for. The germline V gene (reference sequence) specifies MNHNY as CDR1 and SVGAGI as CDR2.

The trial excluded patients who had a history of autoimmune disease or were on systemic immunosuppression. In every dose cohort, peripheral blood was drawn for TCR sequencing at baseline, cycle 4 day 1, and cycle 7 day 1. Samples came from an open-label, multicenter, first-in-human phase I dose-escalation trial of ivuxolimab. Adults with locally advanced or metastatic head and neck squamous cell, hepatocellular, melanoma or renal cell carcinoma were enrolled in the trial. Before TCR sequencing, CD4+ T cells and CD8+ T cells from peripheral blood were sorted into separate populations. The source was CD4+ or CD8+ T cells sorted from blood, collected in a trial of the OX40 agonist ivuxolimab. The sequence links TRBV6-6 to TRBJ1-3; 8 central nucleotides agree with TRBD1. The receptor was derived from an adult with an advanced solid tumor such as melanoma, head and neck, liver or kidney cancer. The DNA sequence is given as TGTGCCAGCAACATAAAACAGGGGGCTGGAAACACCATATATTTT. Its protein reads: CASNIKQGAGNTIYF.